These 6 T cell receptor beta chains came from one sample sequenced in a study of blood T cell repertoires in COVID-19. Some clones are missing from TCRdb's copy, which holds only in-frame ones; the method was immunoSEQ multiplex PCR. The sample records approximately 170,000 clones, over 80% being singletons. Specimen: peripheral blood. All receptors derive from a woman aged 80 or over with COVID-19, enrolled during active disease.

This CDR3 reads CASSLSGYSPLHF. In DNA, the CDR3 is TGTGCCAGCAGTCTTTCAGGGTATTCACCCCTCCACTTT. The gene calls are TRBV27 and TRBJ1-6; perhaps TRBD1 as D (5 bases). The CDR3 runs to 13 residues. Trimming pared 5 bases from V and 8 bases from J, leaving 10 bases between. CDR1 MNHEY and CDR2 SMNVEV come from the germline V gene (reference sequence).

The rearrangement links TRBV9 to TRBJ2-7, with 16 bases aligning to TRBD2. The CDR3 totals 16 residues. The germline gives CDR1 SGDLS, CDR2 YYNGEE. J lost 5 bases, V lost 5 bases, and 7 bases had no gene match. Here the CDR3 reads CASSPIGTSGGDEQYF. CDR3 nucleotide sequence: TGTGCCAGCAGTCCCATTGGGACTAGCGGGGGGGACGAGCAGTACTTC.

CDR3 protein: CASRRENGQPQHF. The DNA for the CDR3 is TGTGCCAGCAGGCGGGAGAACGGACAGCCCCAGCATTTT. J is TRBJ1-5 and V is TRBV6-5; D is undetermined. The length of the CDR3 is 13 residues. The V end was cut by 6 bases, the J end by 7 bases, with 13 bases between. The germline V gene has CDR1 MNHEY and CDR2 SVGAGI.

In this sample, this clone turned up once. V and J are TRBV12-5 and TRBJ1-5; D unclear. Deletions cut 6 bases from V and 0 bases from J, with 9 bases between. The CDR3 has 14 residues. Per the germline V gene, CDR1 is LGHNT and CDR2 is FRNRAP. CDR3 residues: CASGPSFSNQPQHF. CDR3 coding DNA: TGTGCTAGTGGCCCCTCCTTTAGCAATCAGCCCCAGCATTTT.

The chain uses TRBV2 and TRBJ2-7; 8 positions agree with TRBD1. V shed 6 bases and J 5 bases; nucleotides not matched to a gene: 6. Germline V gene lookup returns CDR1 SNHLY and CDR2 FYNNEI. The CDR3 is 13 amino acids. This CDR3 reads CASSATGGNEQYF. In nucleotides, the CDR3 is TGTGCCAGCAGCGCAACAGGGGGGAACGAGCAGTACTTC.

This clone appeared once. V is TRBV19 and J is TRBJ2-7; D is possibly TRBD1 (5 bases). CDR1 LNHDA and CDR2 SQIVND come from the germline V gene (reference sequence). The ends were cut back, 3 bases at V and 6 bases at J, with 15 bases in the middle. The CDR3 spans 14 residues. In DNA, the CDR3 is TGTGCCAGTAGTATTCAACTGGGGCAGGGCGAGCAGTACTTC. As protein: CASSIQLGQGEQYF.